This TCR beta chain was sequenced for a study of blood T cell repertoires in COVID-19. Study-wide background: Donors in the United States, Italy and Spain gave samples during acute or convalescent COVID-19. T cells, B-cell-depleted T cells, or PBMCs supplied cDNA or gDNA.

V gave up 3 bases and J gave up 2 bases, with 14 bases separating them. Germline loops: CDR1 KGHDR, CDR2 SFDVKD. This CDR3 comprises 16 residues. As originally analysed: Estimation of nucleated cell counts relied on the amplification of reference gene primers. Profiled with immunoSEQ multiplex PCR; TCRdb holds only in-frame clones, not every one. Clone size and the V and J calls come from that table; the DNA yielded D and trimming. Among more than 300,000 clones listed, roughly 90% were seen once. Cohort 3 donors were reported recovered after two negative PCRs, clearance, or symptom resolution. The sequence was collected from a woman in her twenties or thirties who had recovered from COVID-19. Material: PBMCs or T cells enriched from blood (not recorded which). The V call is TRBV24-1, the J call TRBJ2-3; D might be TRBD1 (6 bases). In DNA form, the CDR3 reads TGTGCCACCAGTGATCCCGCAAGGGGGATCACAGATACGCAGTATTTT. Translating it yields CATSDPARGITDTQYF.